This TCR beta chain comes out of a study of Ad26.COV2.S vaccination and SARS-CoV-2 variants. About this clone: Antigen unknown.

Sequencing was performed with immunoSEQ multiplex PCR; in TCRdb, only in-frame clones are kept and a portion is missing. The repertoire includes about 94,000 clones, roughly 84% of them detected once, and approximately 15% sits in the top ten. Whole-study findings and limits: After vaccination, reports described spike-specific CD8+ and CD4+ T cell responses as showing substantial breadth.

The sequence derives from a human donor who had recovered from COVID-19. The source material was peripheral blood, sampled after recovery from COVID-19.

The DNA of the CDR3 is TGCGCCAGCAGCCAACTCGGCCTGAGGCAGGGCAAAAACATTCAGTACTTC. This codes for CASSQLGLRQGKNIQYF. V usage is TRBV4-3 and J usage is TRBJ2-4; tentatively, D is TRBD1 (5 bases). The V and J ends lost 2 bases and 3 bases respectively, with 17 bases between them. Germline V CDR1 and CDR2: LGHNA, YSLEER. This CDR3 region has 17 residues.